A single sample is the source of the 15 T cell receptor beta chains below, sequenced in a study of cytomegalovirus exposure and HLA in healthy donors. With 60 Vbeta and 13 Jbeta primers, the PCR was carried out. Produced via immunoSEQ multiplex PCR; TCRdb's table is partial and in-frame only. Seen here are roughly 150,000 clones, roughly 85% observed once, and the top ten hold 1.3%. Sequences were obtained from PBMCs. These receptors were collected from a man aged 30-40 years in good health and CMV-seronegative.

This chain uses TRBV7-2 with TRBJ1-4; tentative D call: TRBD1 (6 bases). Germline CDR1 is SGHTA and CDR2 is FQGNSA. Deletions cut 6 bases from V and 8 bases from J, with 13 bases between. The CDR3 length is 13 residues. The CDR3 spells CASRTGLGEKLFF. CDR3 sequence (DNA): TGTGCCAGCAGAACAGGGCTGGGGGAAAAACTGTTTTTT.

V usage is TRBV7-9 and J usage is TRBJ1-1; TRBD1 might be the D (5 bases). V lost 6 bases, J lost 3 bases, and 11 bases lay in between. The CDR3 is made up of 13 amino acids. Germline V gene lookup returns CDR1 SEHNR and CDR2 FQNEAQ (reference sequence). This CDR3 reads CASRLGGDTEAFF. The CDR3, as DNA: TGTGCCAGCAGATTGGGGGGGGACACTGAAGCTTTCTTT. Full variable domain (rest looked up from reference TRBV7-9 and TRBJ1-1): DTGVSQNPRHKITKRGQNVTFRCDPISEHNRLYWYRQTLGQGPEFLTYFQNEAQLEKSRLLSDRFSAERPKGSFSTLEIQRTEQGDSAMYLCASRLGGDTEAFFGQGTRLTVV.

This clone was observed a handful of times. Here the CDR3 reads CASGLRGGDTEAFF. As DNA, the CDR3 is TGTGCCTCCGGGTTAAGGGGGGGAGACACTGAAGCTTTCTTT. The genes are TRBV10-3 and TRBJ1-1; weak D call: TRBD1 (6 bases). CDR1 and CDR2 from the germline V gene are ENHRY and SYGVKD. The CDR3 covers 14 residues. Trimming cost V 11 bases and J 3 bases, with 19 bases left between them.

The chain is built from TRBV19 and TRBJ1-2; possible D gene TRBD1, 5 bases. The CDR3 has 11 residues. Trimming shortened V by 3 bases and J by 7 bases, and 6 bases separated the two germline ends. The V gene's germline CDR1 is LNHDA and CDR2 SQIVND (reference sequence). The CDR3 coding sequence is TGTGCCAGTAGTATCCAGGGTGGCTACACCTTC. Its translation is CASSIQGGYTF. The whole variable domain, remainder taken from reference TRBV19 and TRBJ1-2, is DGGITQSPKYLFRKEGQNVTLSCEQNLNHDAMYWYRQDPGQGLRLIYYSQIVNDFQKGDIAEGYSVSREKKESFPLTVTSAQKNPTAFYLCASSIQGGYTFGSGTRLTVV.

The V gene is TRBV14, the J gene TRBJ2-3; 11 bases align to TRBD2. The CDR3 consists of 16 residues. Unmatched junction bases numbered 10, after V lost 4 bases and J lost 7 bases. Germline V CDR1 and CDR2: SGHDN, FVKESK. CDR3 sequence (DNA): TGTGCCAGCAGCCCACTAGCGGGAGAACACATAAATACGCAGTATTTT. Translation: CASSPLAGEHINTQYF.

This CDR3 reads CASSVGLAQETQYF. CDR3 sequence (DNA): TGTGCCAGCAGCGTAGGACTGGCCCAAGAGACCCAGTACTTC. This sequence joins TRBV9 and TRBJ2-5; D gene uncertain. V gave up 0 bases and J gave up 1 base, with 7 bases separating them. The CDR3 length is 14 residues. CDR1 and CDR2 (germline): SGDLS, YYNGEE.

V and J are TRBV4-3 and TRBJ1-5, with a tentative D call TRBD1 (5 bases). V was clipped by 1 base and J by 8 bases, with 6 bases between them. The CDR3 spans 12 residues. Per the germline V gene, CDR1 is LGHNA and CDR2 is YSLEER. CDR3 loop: CASSQGGEPQHF. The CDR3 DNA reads TGCGCCAGCAGCCAAGGGGGGGAGCCCCAGCATTTT.

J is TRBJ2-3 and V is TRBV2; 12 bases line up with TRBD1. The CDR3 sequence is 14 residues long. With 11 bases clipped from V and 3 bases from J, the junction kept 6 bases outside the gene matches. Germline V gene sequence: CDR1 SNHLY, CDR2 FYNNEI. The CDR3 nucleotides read TGTGCCCAAAGGGACAGGGGGCTTACAGATACGCAGTATTTT. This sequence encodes CAQRDRGLTDTQYF. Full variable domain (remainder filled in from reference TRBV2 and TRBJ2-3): EPEVTQTPSHQVTQMGQEVILRCVPISNHLYFYWYRQILGQKVEFLVSFYNNEISEKSEIFDDQFSVERPDGSNFTLKIRSTKLEDSAMYFCAQRDRGLTDTQYFGPGTRLTVL.

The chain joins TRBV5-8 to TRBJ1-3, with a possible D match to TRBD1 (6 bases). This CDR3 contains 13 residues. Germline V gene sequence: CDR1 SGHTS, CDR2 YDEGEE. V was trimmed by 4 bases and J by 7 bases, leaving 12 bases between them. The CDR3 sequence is CASSTGLRNTIYF. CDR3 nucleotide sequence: TGTGCCAGCAGCACAGGGTTACGGAACACCATATATTTT.

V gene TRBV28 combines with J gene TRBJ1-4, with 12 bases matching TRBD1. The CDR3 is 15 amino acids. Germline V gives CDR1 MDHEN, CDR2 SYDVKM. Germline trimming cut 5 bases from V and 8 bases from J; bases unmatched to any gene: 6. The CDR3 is CASSMWDRGQEKLFF. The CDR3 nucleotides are TGTGCCAGCAGTATGTGGGACAGGGGGCAGGAAAAACTGTTTTTT.

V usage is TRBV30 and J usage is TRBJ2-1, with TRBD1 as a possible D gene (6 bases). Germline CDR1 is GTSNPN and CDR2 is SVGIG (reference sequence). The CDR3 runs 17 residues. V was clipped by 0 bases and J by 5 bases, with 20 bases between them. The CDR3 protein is CAWSVSSWGQENNEQFF. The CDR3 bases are TGTGCCTGGAGTGTGTCTTCGTGGGGACAAGAGAACAATGAGCAGTTCTTC.

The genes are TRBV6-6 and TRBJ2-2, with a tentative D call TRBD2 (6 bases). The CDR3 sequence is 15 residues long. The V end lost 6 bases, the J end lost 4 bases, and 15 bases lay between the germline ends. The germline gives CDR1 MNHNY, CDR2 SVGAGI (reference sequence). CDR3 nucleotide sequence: TGTGCCAGCAGCGAATTGGGGGGTTCCACCGGGGAGCTGTTTTTT. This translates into CASSELGGSTGELFF.

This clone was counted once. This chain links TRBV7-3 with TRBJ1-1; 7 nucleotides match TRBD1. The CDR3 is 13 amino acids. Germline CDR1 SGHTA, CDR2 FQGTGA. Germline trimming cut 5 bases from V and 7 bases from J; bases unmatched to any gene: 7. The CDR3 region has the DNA TGTGCCAGCAGCCTACGACAGGGTGGTGAAGCTTTCTTT. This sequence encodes CASSLRQGGEAFF.

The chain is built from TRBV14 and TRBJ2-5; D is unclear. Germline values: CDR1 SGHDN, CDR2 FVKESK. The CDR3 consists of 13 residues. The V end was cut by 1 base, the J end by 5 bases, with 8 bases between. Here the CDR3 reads CASSQGAIETQYF. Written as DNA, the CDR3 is TGTGCCAGCAGCCAAGGGGCAATTGAGACCCAGTACTTC.

Here the CDR3 reads CAWSRYVQNTGELFF. CDR3 in DNA: TGTGCCTGGAGCCGCTACGTGCAGAACACCGGGGAGCTGTTTTTT. V is TRBV30 and J is TRBJ2-2; no reliable D call. V was clipped by 3 bases and J by 1 base, with 12 bases between them. This CDR3 is built from 15 residues. Germline lookup yields CDR1 GTSNPN and CDR2 SVGIG (reference sequence). The variable domain in full, completed from reference TRBV30 and TRBJ2-2, reads SQTIHQWPATLVQPVGSPLSLECTVEGTSNPNLYWYRQAAGRGLQLLFYSVGIGQISSEVPQNLSASRPQDRQFILSSKKLLLSDSGFYLCAWSRYVQNTGELFFGEGSRLTVL.